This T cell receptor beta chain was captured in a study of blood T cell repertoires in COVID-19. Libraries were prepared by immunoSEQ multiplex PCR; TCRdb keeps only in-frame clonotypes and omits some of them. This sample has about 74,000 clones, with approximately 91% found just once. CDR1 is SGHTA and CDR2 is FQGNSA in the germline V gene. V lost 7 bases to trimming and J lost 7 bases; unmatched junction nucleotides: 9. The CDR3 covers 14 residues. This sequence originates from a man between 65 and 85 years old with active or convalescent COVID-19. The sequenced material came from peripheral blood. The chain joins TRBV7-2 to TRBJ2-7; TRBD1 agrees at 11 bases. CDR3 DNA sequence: TGTGCCAGCACCAGACCGGGACAGGGGGTTGAGCAGTACTTC. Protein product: CASTRPGQGVEQYF.